This T cell receptor delta chain comes out of a study of gamma-delta chains in newborns, infants, children. As for the study in general: Microbial exposure reportedly drives polyclonal innate γδ T cell expansion after birth.

TCRdb re-called clones from the reads via CATT. The sample has 4,000 to 4,500 delta-chain clones, around 6.2% seen once; the top ten hold around 16%. V shed 0 bases, J shed 1 base, and the junction held 8 bases outside the gene matches. The germline V gene encodes CDR1 GEAIGNYY and CDR2 EKD. The CDR3 runs 20 residues. By frequency in the sample, this clone is medium-sized (0.01 to 0.1%). This sequence was found in a child who was a newborn, infant or young child, either healthy, febrile or measles-vaccinated (not recorded which). This sequence joins TRDV2 and TRDJ3; 10 nucleotides agree with TRDD3. The sequenced sample was blood. CDR3 sequence reads: CACDTVGDTIRSWDTRQMFF. DNA of the CDR3: TGTGCCTGTGACACCGTGGGGGATACAATACGTTCCTGGGACACCCGACAGATGTTTTTC.